One sample yielded the 21 T cell receptor beta chains listed below, sequenced in a study of Graves' ophthalmopathy and Graves' hyperthyroidism (dated by TCRdb to the late 2010s). The listed sequencing device is Illumina HiSeq 2000. For repertoire sequencing, the TCR beta CDR3 regions were amplified from RNA transcripts. HTBI primers and the Qiagen OneStep RT-PCR kit were used in a first-round RT-PCR, which was followed by a second-round multiplex PCR, size selection and purification. TCRdb reprocessing: public reads trimmed at Q25 with fastp, clones called with MiXCR, in-frame beta chains kept. Rows are combined by CDR3 protein, so each entry shows the most common genes and DNA. The sample table records some 170,000 distinct CDR3 sequences; roughly two fifths of these occur just once. The top ten clonotypes cover roughly 8.9% of the sample. The material sequenced was peripheral blood. The origin of the receptors is a man aged 30 to 39 with Graves' ophthalmopathy. Donor details come from another sample of the same person, matched by shared clones.

The chain uses TRBV11-3 and TRBJ2-7; D might be TRBD1 (5 bases). Germline CDR1 is SGHNT and CDR2 is YENEEA. Trimming took 3 bases from V and 2 from J, leaving 11 bases between them. This CDR3 is 14 amino acids long. The CDR3 reads CASSFEAGTYEQYF. DNA of the CDR3: TGTGCCAGCAGCTTCGAGGCAGGGACCTACGAGCAGTACTTC. The full variable domain, completed using reference TRBV11-3 and TRBJ2-7, is EAGVVQSPRYKIIEKKQPVAFWCNPISGHNTLYWYLQNLGQGPELLIRYENEEAVDDSQLPKDRFSAERLKGVDSTLKIQPAELGDSAVYLCASSFEAGTYEQYFGPGTRLTVT.

The V and J genes are TRBV6-2 or TRBV6-3 and TRBJ2-7; 12 bases agree with TRBD2. Germline CDR1 and CDR2: MNHEY and SVGEGT. J gave up 0 bases and V 5 bases, and 5 bases lay outside the gene matches. There are 16 residues in the CDR3. The DNA of the CDR3 is TGTGCCAGCAGTCCTGGACTAGCGGGAAGCTCCTACGAGCAGTACTTC. This gives the protein CASSPGLAGSSYEQYF.

The chain employs TRBV7-2 and TRBJ2-7; TRBD1 matches 8 bases. The CDR3 spans 15 residues. Germline CDR1 SGHTA, CDR2 FQGNSA. V trimming: 5 bases; J trimming: 2 bases; junction bases outside the gene matches: 8. The CDR3 DNA reads TGTGCCAGCAGCGCGGACAGGGTGGGCACCTACGAGCAGTACTTC. Encoded protein: CASSADRVGTYEQYF.

This clonotype was counted ten times or more. The rearrangement uses TRBV7-2 and TRBJ2-6, with D maybe TRBD1 (5 bases). Per the germline V gene, CDR1 is SGHTA and CDR2 is FQGNSA. This CDR3 is 16 amino acids long. Trimming removed 1 base at V and 3 bases at J, with 10 bases between. CDR3 sequence (DNA): TGTGCCAGCAGCTTAGGGCCCAGGGTTGGGGCCAACGTCCTGACTTTC. The encoded protein is CASSLGPRVGANVLTF.

This chain uses TRBV19 with TRBJ1-1; D gene unclear. V was cut by 3 bases and J by 11 bases, with 16 bases left in between. Germline CDR1 and CDR2: LNHDA and SQIVND (reference sequence). The CDR3 has 13 amino acids. The CDR3 nucleotides are TGTGCCAGTAGTATTCCTACTGTAACGCACGCTTTCTTT. Protein product: CASSIPTVTHAFF.

In this sample, this clonotype turned up many times. The chain uses TRBV28 and TRBJ1-5, with 8 bases aligning to TRBD1. This CDR3 spans 16 amino acids. The J segment lost 5 bases and the V segment lost 4 bases, leaving 10 bases of the junction unmatched. In germline, CDR1 is MDHEN, CDR2 SYDVKM. The CDR3 nucleotides are TGTGCCAGCAGTTCCCGGGACAGGTACTATTATCAGCCCCAGCATTTT. This codes for CASSSRDRYYYQPQHF.

Many counts were recorded for this clonotype. The genes are TRBV5-1 and TRBJ1-1; no reliable D call. Trimming left V 0 bases short and J 0 bases short, with 9 bases between. Germline CDR1 is SGHRS and CDR2 is YFSETQ. CDR3 length: 15 amino acids. The CDR3 DNA reads TGCGCCAGCAGCTTGGACACGTCCATGAACACTGAAGCTTTCTTT. It encodes CASSLDTSMNTEAFF.

This sequence joins TRBV5-1 and TRBJ1-1, with D tentatively TRBD1 (5 bases). Germline V CDR1 and CDR2: SGHRS, YFSETQ. Trimming took 3 bases from V and 2 from J, leaving 8 bases between them. The length of the CDR3 is 13 residues. The CDR3 loop is CASSWGLNTEAFF. Here the CDR3 DNA reads TGCGCCAGCAGCTGGGGCCTTAACACTGAAGCTTTCTTT. The whole variable domain, filled in from reference TRBV5-1 and TRBJ1-1, reads KAGVTQTPRYLIKTRGQQVTLSCSPISGHRSVSWYQQTPGQGLQFLFEYFSETQRNKGNFPGRFSGRQFSNSRSEMNVSTLELGDSALYLCASSWGLNTEAFFGQGTRLTVV.

This clonotype was seen many times. The J gene is TRBJ1-5, the V gene TRBV13, with D perhaps TRBD1 (6 bases). Trimming left V 5 bases short and J 4 bases short, with 18 bases between. Per germline, CDR1 PRHDT and CDR2 FYEKMQ (reference sequence). This CDR3 has 16 amino acids. The CDR3 spells CASSATGKNRNQPQHF. The CDR3 DNA follows: TGTGCCAGCAGCGCTACAGGGAAAAATCGTAATCAGCCCCAGCATTTT.

The genes are TRBV6-1 and TRBJ2-2; 10 bases align to TRBD2. V was pared by 6 bases and J by 7 bases, with 11 bases of the junction left unmatched. Germline V gene lookup returns CDR1 MNHNS and CDR2 SASEGT. The length of the CDR3 is 16 residues. This CDR3 is CASSKLGLAQDGELFF. CDR3 DNA: TGTGCCAGCAGCAAGCTGGGACTAGCGCAGGACGGGGAGCTGTTTTTT.

Points on this clonotype: An end of the junction differs from the germline gene, which may be a read error. This chain connects TRBV6-2 or TRBV6-3 to TRBJ2-7; TRBD2 aligns across 13 bases. Germline V gene sequence: CDR1 MNHEY, CDR2 SVGEGT. This CDR3 has 15 residues. The CDR3 protein is CTSSKTSGRALEQYF. CDR3 DNA: TGTACCAGCAGTAAAACTAGCGGGAGGGCCCTCGAGCAGTACTTC.

This clonotype has a count of ten or more. V usage is TRBV7-6 and J usage is TRBJ1-2; 8 bases agree with TRBD1. Germline trimming cut 5 bases from V and 6 bases from J; bases unmatched to any gene: 5. The CDR3 consists of 13 residues. Per the germline V gene, CDR1 is SGHVS and CDR2 is FNYEAQ. The CDR3 region is CASSPRGLDGYTF. CDR3 DNA sequence: TGTGCCAGCAGCCCCAGGGGGCTAGATGGCTACACCTTC.

This clonotype was observed many times. V gene TRBV28 combines with J gene TRBJ2-2, with 13 positions matching TRBD2. The junction had 8 bases not matched to a gene; V was cut back by 7 bases and J by 3 bases. Germline CDR1 is MDHEN and CDR2 is SYDVKM. This CDR3 comprises 17 residues. The CDR3 region has the DNA TGTGCCAGCACTCAACTAGCGGGAGGGTCCTACACCGGGGAGCTGTTTTTT. Translated: CASTQLAGGSYTGELFF.

This clonotype was picked up many times. CDR3 protein: CAWSYLANYEQYF. The CDR3 coding sequence is TGTGCCTGGTCGTACCTCGCCAACTACGAGCAGTACTTC. The chain combines TRBV30 with TRBJ2-7; D gene uncertain. Trimming took off 5 bases at V and 3 bases at J, with 14 bases between the two ends. Per germline, CDR1 GTSNPN and CDR2 SVGIG (reference sequence). This CDR3 is built from 13 residues.

This clonotype was counted once. The chain employs TRBV6-1 and TRBJ2-7, with TRBD1 matching 10 bases. Trimming at V came to 4 bases and at J to 6 bases, leaving 9 bases not matched to a gene. This CDR3 has 15 residues. In germline, CDR1 is MNHNS, CDR2 SASEGT. The CDR3 sequence: CASSVSRDRGFEQYF. CDR3 sequence (DNA): TGTGCCAGCAGTGTAAGCCGGGACAGGGGTTTCGAGCAGTACTTC.

The chain has TRBV7-8 and TRBJ2-5; 16 bases align to TRBD2. This CDR3 has 17 residues. The germline gives CDR1 SGHVS, CDR2 FQNEAQ. V was pared by 5 bases and J by 4 bases, with 7 bases of the junction left unmatched. CDR3 amino acids: CASSAQGTSGRAETQYF. In DNA, the CDR3 is TGTGCCAGCAGCGCCCAGGGGACTAGCGGGAGGGCAGAGACCCAGTACTTC.

This clonotype was detected many times. This chain links TRBV29-1 with TRBJ2-5; 10 nucleotides align to TRBD1. The J segment lost 5 bases and the V segment lost 4 bases, leaving 10 bases of the junction unmatched. Germline V gene sequence: CDR1 SQVTM, CDR2 ANQGSEA. This CDR3 is 15 amino acids long. CDR3 DNA: TGCAGCGTTGCGGGACAGGGGCCCGAGTTGGAGACCCAGTACTTC. It is translated as CSVAGQGPELETQYF.

This clonotype was found many times. The chain joins TRBV28 to TRBJ2-7; the match to TRBD2 covers 11 bases. Germline V CDR1 and CDR2: MDHEN, SYDVKM. This CDR3 spans 16 amino acids. Unmatched junction bases numbered 2, after V lost 1 base and J lost 0 bases. CDR3: CASSLLTSGISYEQYF. In DNA, the CDR3 is TGTGCCAGCAGTTTATTGACTAGCGGGATCTCCTACGAGCAGTACTTC.

The sample holds many counts of this clonotype. The J gene is TRBJ2-4, the V gene TRBV7-9; 11 bases align to TRBD1. Trimming took 6 bases from V and 7 from J; bases not matched to a gene: 5. The CDR3 is made up of 14 amino acids. CDR1 and CDR2 from the germline V gene are SEHNR and FQNEAQ (reference sequence). Here the CDR3 reads CASRRGQGANIQYF. DNA for the CDR3: TGTGCCAGCAGACGAGGACAGGGGGCGAACATTCAGTACTTC. Complete variable domain (other parts from reference TRBV7-9 and TRBJ2-4): DTGVSQNPRHKITKRGQNVTFRCDPISEHNRLYWYRQTLGQGPEFLTYFQNEAQLEKSRLLSDRFSAERPKGSFSTLEIQRTEQGDSAMYLCASRRGQGANIQYFGAGTRLSVL.

This clonotype was counted ten times or more. V is TRBV6-5 and J is TRBJ2-7; 7 positions agree with TRBD1. This CDR3 spans 14 amino acids. V dropped 6 bases and J dropped 5; count of bases not matched to a gene: 10. Per germline, CDR1 MNHEY and CDR2 SVGAGI. The DNA of the CDR3 is TGTGCCAGCAGAGGGGACAGAGGGTCCCACGAGCAGTACTTC. It translates to CASRGDRGSHEQYF.

This clonotype was recorded many times. The genes are TRBV11-1 and TRBJ2-5, with TRBD1 matching over 10 bases. The CDR3 is 15 residues long. Losses at the gene ends were 3 bases for V and 4 bases for J; bases not matched to a gene: 5. The germline gives CDR1 SGHAT, CDR2 FQDESV (reference sequence). Written as DNA, the CDR3 is TGTGCCAGCAGCTTCGGGACAGGGGTGCGAGAGACCCAGTACTTC. Translated: CASSFGTGVRETQYF.